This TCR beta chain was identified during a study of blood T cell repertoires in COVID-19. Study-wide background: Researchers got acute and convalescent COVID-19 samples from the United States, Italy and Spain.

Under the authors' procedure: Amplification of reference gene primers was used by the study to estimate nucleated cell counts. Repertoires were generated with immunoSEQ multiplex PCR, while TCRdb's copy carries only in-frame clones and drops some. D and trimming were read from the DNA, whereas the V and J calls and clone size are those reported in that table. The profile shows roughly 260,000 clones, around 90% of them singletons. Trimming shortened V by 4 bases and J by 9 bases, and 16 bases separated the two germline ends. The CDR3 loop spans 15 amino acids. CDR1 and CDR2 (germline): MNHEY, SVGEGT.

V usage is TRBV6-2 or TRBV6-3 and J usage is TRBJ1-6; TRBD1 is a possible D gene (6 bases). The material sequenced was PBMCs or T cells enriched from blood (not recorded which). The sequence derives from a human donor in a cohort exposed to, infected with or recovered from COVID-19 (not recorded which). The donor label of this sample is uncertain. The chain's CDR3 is CASSSQTGRSSPLHF. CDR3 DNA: TGTGCCAGCAGTTCCCAGACAGGAAGGTCTTCACCCCTCCACTTT.